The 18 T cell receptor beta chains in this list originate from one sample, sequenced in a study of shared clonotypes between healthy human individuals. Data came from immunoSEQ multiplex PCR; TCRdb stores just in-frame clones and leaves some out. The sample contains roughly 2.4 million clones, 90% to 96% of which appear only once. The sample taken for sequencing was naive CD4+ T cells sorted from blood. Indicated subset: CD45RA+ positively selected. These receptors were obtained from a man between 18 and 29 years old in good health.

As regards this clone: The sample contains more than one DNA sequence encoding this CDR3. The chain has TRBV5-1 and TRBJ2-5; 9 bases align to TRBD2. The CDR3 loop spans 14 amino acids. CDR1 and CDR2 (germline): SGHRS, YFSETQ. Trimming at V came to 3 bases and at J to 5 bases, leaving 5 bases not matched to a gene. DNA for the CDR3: TGCGCCAGCAGCTCTGGACTAGCGTGGGAGACCCAGTACTTC. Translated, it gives CASSSGLAWETQYF.

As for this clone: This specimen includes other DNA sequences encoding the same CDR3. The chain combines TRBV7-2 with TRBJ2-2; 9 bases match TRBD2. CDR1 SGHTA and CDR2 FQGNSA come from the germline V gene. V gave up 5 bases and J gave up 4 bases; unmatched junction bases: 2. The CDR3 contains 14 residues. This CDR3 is CASSLSGSTGELFF. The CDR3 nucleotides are TGTGCCAGCAGCCTTAGCGGGAGCACCGGGGAGCTGTTTTTT. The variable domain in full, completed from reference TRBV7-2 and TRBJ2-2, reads GAGVSQSPSNKVTEKGKDVELRCDPISGHTALYWYRQSLGQGLEFLIYFQGNSAPDKSGLPSDRFSAERTGGSVSTLTIQRTQQEDSAVYLCASSLSGSTGELFFGEGSRLTVL.

CDR3 residues: CASSPGSATNYGYTF. CDR3 sequence (DNA): TGTGCCAGCAGCCCCGGATCAGCGACTAACTATGGCTACACCTTC. The rearrangement uses TRBV7-2 and TRBJ1-2, with D unclear. Germline V gene sequence: CDR1 SGHTA, CDR2 FQGNSA. Trimming shortened V by 5 bases and J by 0 bases, and 13 bases separated the two germline ends. The CDR3 contains 15 residues.

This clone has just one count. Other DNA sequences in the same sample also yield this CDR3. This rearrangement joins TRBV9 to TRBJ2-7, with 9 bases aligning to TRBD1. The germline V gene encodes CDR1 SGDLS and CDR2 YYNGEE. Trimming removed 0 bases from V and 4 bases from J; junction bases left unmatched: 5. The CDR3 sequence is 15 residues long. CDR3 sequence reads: CASSVGRTGAYEQYF. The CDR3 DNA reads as TGTGCCAGCAGCGTAGGGAGGACAGGGGCTTACGAGCAGTACTTC.

CDR3 region: CASIQQGTYNQPQHF. CDR3 DNA sequence: TGTGCCAGCATCCAACAAGGGACTTATAATCAGCCCCAGCATTTT. The J gene is TRBJ1-5, the V gene TRBV6-6, with D possibly TRBD1 on 5 matching bases. V gave up 7 bases and J gave up 4 bases, with 17 bases separating them. The CDR3 contains 15 residues. Germline CDR1 is MNHNY and CDR2 is SVGAGI (reference sequence).

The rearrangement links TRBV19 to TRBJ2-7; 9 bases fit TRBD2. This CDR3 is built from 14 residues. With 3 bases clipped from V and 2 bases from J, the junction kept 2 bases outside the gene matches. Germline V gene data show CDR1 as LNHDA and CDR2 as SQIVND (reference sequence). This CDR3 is CASSMGGRAYEQYF. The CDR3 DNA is TGTGCCAGTAGTATGGGCGGGAGGGCCTACGAGCAGTACTTC.

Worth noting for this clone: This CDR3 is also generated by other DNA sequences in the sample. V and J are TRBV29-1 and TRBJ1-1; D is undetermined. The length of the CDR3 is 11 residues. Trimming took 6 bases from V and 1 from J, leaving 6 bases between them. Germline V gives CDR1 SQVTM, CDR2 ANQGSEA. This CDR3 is CSVSRNTEAFF. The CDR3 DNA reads TGCAGCGTGAGCAGGAACACTGAAGCTTTCTTT.

CDR3 region: CASRGTGEFQPQHF. CDR3 coding DNA: TGTGCCAGCAGGGGGACAGGGGAATTTCAGCCCCAGCATTTT. The rearrangement uses TRBV27 and TRBJ1-5; 10 nucleotides align to TRBD1. The CDR3 covers 14 residues. Per germline, CDR1 MNHEY and CDR2 SMNVEV (reference sequence). The J segment lost 6 bases and the V segment lost 6 bases, leaving 5 bases of the junction unmatched.

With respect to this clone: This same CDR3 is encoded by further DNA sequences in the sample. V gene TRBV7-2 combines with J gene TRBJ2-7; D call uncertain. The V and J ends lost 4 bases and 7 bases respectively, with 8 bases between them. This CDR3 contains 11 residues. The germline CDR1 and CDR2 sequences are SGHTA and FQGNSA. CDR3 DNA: TGTGCCAGCAGCTCCTTGGGGGAGCAGTACTTC. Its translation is CASSSLGEQYF.

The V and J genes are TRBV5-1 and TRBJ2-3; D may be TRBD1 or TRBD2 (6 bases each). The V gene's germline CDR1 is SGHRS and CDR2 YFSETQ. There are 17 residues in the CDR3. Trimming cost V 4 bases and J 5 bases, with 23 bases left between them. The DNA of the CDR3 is TGCGCCAGCAGCATACCGACTTCAACGGGGGCAGGAGATACGCAGTATTTT. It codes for CASSIPTSTGAGDTQYF.

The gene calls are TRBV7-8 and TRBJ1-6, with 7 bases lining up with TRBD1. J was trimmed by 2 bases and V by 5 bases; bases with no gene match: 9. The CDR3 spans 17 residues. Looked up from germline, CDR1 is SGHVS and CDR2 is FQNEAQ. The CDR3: CASSDRLGQPYNSPLHF. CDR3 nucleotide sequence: TGTGCCAGCAGCGACAGGTTGGGACAGCCCTATAATTCACCCCTCCACTTT.

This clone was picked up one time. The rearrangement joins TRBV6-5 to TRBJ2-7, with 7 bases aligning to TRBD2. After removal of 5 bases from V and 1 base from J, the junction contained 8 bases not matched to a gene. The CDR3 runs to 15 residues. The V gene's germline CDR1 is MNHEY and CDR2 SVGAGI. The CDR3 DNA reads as TGTGCCAGCAGTACGAGTCCTAGCGGTTCCTACGAGCAGTACTTC. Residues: CASSTSPSGSYEQYF.

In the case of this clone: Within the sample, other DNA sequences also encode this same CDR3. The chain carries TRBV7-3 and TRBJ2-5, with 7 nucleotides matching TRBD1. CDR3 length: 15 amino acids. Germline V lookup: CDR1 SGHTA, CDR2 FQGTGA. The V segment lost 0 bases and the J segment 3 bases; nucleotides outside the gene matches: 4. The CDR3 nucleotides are TGTGCCAGCAGCTTAACCGGGACAGATAAAGAGACCCAGTACTTC. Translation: CASSLTGTDKETQYF.

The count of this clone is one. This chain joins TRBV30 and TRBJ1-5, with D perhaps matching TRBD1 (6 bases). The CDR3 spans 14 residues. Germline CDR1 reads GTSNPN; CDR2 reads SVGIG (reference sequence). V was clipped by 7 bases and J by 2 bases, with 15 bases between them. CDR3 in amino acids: CALTKGGGNQPQHF. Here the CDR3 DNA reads TGTGCCTTAACTAAGGGGGGTGGCAATCAGCCCCAGCATTTT.

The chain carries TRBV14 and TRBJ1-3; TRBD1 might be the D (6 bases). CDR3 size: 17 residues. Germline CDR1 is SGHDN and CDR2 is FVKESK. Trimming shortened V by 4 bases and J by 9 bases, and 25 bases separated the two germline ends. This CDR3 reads CASSLRNTGTKRGTIYF. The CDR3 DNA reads TGTGCCAGCAGCCTGCGTAATACCGGGACAAAGAGAGGCACCATATATTTT.

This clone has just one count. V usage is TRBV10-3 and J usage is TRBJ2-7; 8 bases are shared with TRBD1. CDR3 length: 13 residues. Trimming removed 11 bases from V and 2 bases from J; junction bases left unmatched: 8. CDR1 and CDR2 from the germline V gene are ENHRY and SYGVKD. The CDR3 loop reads CAAGTGRTYEQYF. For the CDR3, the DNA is TGTGCCGCCGGGACAGGACGTACCTACGAGCAGTACTTC.

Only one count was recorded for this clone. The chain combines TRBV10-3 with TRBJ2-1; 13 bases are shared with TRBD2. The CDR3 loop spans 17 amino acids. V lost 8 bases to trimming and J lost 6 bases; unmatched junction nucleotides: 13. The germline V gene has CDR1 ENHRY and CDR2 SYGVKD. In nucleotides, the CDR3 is TGTGCCATCGGCAGGGACAGACTAGCGGGAGGCGGCAATGAGCAGTTCTTC. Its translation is CAIGRDRLAGGGNEQFF.

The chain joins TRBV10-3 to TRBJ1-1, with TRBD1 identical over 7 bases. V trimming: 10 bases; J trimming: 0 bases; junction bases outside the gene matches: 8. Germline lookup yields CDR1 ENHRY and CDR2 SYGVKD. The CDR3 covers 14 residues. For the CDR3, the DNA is TGTGCCACCCAAGGCGGGACAGTGAACACTGAAGCTTTCTTT. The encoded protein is CATQGGTVNTEAFF.